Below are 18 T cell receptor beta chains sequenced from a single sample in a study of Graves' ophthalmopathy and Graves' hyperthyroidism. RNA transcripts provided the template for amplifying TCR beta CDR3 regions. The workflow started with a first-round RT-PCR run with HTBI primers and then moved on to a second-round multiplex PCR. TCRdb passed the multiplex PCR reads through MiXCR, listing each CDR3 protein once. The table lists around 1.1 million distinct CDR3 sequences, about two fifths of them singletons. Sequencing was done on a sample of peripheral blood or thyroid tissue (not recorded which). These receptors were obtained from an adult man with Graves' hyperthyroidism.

This CDR3 reads CASRTFNQPQHF. The DNA for the CDR3 is TGTGCCAGCAGGACCTTTAATCAGCCCCAGCATTTT. The rearrangement links TRBV2 to TRBJ1-5, with no clear D. CDR3 size: 12 residues. The V end was cut by 6 bases, the J end by 4 bases, with 7 bases between. Germline V gene data show CDR1 as SNHLY and CDR2 as FYNNEI.

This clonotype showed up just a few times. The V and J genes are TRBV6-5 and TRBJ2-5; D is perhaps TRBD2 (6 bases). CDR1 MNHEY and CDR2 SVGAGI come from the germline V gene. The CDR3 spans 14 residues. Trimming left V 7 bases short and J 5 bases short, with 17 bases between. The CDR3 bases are TGTGCCAGCACCGCCGGGAGAGGTTTGGAGACCCAGTACTTC. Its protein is CASTAGRGLETQYF.

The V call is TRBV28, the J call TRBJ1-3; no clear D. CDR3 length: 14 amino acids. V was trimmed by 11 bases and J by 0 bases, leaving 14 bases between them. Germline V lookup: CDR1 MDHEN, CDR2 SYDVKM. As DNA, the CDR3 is TGTGCCGGCACGCTGTCCCACTCTGGAAACACCATATATTTT. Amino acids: CAGTLSHSGNTIYF.

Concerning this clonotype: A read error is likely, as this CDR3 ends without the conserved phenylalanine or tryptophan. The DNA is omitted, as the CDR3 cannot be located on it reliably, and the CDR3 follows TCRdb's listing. CDR3 sequence: CASSAGSGRRN. This chain uses TRBV2 with TRBJ2-6; TRBD2 is taken as the D call from the table, unchecked against the DNA. Germline V gives CDR1 SNHLY, CDR2 FYNNEI. Termini included, the CDR3 measures 11 amino acids.

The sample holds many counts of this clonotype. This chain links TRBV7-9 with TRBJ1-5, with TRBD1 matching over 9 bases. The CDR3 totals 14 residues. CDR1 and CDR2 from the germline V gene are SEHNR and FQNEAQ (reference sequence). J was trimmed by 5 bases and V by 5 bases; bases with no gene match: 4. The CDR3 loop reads CASSAGQGHQPQHF. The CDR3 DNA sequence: TGTGCCAGCAGCGCGGGACAGGGTCATCAGCCCCAGCATTTT.

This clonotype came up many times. CDR3 coding DNA: TGTGCCAGCAGCTCGGTCGGGGAGCTGTTTTTT. It is translated as CASSSVGELFF. V and J are TRBV5-8 and TRBJ2-2; no clear D. Germline CDR1 is SGHTS and CDR2 is YDEGEE. Trimming removed 3 bases from V and 7 bases from J, with 4 bases in between. This CDR3 region has 11 residues.

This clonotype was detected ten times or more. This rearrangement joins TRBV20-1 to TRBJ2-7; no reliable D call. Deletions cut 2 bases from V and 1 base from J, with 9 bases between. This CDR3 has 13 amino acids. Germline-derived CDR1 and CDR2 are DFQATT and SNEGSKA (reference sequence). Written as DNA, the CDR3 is TGCAGTGCTAGATGGGCGGTGTCCTACGAGCAGTACTTC. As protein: CSARWAVSYEQYF.

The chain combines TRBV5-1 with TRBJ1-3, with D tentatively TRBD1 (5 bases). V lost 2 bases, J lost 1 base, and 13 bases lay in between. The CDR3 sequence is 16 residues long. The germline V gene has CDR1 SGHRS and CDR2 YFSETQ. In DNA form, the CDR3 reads TGCGCCAGCAGCTTAAGCCGGGGCATGTCTGGAAACACCATATATTTT. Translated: CASSLSRGMSGNTIYF.

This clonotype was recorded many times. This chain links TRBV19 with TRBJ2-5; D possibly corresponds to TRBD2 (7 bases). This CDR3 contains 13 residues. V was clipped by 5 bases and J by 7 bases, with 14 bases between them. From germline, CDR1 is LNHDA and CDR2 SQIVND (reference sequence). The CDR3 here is CASSRGQRGTQYF. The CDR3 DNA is TGTGCCAGTAGTCGAGGACAGCGGGGGACCCAGTACTTC.

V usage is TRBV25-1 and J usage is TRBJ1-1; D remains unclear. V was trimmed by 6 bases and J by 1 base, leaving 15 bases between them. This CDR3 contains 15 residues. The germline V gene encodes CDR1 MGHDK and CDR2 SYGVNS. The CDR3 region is CASSASGRRNTEAFF. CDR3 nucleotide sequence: TGTGCCAGCAGCGCCTCTGGGCGGAGGAACACTGAAGCTTTCTTT. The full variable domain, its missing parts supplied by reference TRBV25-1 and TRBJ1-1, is EADIYQTPRYLVIGTGKKITLECSQTMGHDKMYWYQQDPGMELHLIHYSYGVNSTEKGDLSSESTVSRIRTEHFPLTLESARPSHTSQYLCASSASGRRNTEAFFGQGTRLTVV.

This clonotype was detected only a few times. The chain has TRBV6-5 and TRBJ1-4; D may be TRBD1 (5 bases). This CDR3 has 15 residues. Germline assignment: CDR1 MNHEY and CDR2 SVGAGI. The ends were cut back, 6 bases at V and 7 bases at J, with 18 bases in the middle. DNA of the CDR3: TGTGCCAGCAGCAGCCAGGGACGTTCGGTTGAAAAACTGTTTTTT. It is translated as CASSSQGRSVEKLFF.

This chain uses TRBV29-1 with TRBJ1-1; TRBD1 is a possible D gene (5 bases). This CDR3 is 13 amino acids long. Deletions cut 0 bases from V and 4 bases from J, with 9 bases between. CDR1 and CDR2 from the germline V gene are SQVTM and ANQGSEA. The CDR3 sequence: CSVEDRGSTEAFF. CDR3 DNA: TGCAGCGTTGAAGATCGGGGCAGCACTGAAGCTTTCTTT. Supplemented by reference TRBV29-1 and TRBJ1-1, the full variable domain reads SAVISQKPSRDICQRGTSLTIQCQVDSQVTMMFWYRQQPGQSLTLIATANQGSEATYESGFVIDKFPISRPNLTFSTLTVSNMSPEDSSIYLCSVEDRGSTEAFFGQGTRLTVV.

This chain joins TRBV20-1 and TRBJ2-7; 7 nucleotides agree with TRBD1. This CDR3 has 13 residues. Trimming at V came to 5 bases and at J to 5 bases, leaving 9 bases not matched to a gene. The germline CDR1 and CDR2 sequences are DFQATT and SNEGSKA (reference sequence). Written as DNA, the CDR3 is TGCAGTGCTCCCGGACAGGTCACCGACGAGCAGTACTTC. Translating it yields CSAPGQVTDEQYF.

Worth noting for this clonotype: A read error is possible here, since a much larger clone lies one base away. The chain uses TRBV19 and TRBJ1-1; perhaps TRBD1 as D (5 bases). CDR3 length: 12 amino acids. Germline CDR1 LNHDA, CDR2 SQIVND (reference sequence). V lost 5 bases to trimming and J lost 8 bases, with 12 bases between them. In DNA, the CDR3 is TGTGCCAGTAGTGTAGCGGGGACCGAAGCTTTCTTT. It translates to CASSVAGTEAFF.

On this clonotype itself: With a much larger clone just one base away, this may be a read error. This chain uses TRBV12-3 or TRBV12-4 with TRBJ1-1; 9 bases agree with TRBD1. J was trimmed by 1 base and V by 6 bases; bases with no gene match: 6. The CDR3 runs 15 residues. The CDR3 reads CASRQGAYANTEAFF. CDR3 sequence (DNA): TGTGCCAGCAGACAGGGGGCTTACGCGAACACTGAAGCTTTCTTT.

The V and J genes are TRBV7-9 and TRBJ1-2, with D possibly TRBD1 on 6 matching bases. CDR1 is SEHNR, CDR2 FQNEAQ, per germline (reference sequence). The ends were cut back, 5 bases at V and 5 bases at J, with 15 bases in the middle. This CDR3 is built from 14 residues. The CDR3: CASSTARGKYGYTF. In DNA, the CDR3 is TGTGCCAGCAGCACGGCCAGGGGAAAGTATGGCTACACCTTC.

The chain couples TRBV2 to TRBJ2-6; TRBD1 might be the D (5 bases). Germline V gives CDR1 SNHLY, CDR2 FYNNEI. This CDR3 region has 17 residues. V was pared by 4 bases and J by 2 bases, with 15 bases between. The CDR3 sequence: CASSGQLGDPGANVLTF. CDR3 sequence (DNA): TGTGCCAGCAGTGGTCAGCTAGGGGATCCTGGGGCCAACGTCCTGACTTTC.

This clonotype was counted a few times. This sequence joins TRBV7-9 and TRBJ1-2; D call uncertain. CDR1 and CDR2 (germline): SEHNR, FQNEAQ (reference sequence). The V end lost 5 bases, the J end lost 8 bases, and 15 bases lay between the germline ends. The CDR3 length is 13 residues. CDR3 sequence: CASSPPGLFGYTF. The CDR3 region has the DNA TGTGCCAGCAGCCCTCCGGGCCTCTTCGGCTACACCTTC.